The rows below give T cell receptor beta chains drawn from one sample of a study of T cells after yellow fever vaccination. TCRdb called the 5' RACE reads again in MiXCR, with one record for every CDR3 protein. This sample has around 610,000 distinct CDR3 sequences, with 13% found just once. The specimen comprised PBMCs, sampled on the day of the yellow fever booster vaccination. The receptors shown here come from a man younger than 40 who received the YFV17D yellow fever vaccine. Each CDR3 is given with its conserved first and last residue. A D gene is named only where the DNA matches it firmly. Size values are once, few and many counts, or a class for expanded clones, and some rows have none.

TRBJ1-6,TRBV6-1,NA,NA,CASRQGRNYSPLHF,TGTGCCAGCAGGCAGGGGCGGAATTATTCACCCCTCCACTTT
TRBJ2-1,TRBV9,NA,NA,CASSALGGEVFNEQFF,TGTGCCAGCAGCGCCCTCGGAGGGGAAGTTTTCAATGAGCAGTTCTTC
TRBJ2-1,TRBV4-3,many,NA,CASSQSQGPNNEQFF,TGCGCCAGCAGCCAATCCCAGGGCCCCAACAATGAGCAGTTCTTC
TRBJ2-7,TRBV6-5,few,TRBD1,CASSDRVNEQYF,TGTGCCAGCAGCGACAGGGTGAACGAGCAGTACTTC
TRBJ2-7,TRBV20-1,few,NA,CSARDGWEQYF,TGCAGTGCTAGGGACGGCTGGGAGCAGTACTTC
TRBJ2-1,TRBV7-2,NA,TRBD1,CASSNQGAIIGNEQFF,TGTGCCAGCAGCAACCAGGGGGCGATTATCGGGAATGAGCAGTTCTTC
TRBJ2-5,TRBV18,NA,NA,CASSPRQGNQETQYF,TGTGCCAGCTCACCCCGGCAGGGGAACCAAGAGACCCAGTACTTC
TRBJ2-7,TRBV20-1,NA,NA,CSAHQGSLTYEQYF,TGCAGTGCCCACCAAGGTTCCCTAACCTACGAGCAGTACTTC
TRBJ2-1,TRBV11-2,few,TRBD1,CASSLVGGQGTPLRWNEQFF,TGTGCCAGCAGCTTAGTAGGGGGACAGGGGACTCCTTTAAGGTGGAATGAGCAGTTCTTC
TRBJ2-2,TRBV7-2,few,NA,CAGSGLFSYTGELFF,TGTGCCGGCAGTGGGCTATTCTCGTACACCGGGGAGCTGTTTTTT
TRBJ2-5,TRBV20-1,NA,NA,CSQSRTIQETQYF,TGCAGTCAAAGCCGGACTATTCAAGAGACCCAGTACTTC
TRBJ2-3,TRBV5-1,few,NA,CASSPGEFTDTQYF,TGCGCCAGCAGCCCCGGGGAGTTCACAGATACGCAGTATTTT
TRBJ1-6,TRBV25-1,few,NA,CASRAGGGSPLHF,TGTGCCAGCAGGGCTGGGGGCGGATCACCCCTCCACTTT
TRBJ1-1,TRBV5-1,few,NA,CASRQGFAEAFF,TGCGCCAGCAGACAGGGATTCGCTGAAGCTTTCTTT
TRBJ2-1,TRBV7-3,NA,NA,CASSSTNSNEQFF,TGTGCCAGCAGCTCCACGAACTCCAATGAGCAGTTCTTC
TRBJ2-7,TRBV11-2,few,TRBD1,CASSLNRGITGEQYF,TGTGCCAGCAGCTTAAACAGGGGGATCACGGGCGAGCAGTACTTC
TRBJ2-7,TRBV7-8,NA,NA,CASSSGWRWDYEQYF,TGTGCCAGCAGCTCGGGCTGGCGCTGGGACTACGAGCAGTACTTC
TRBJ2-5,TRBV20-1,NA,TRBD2,CSAGAGGYQETQYF,TGCAGTGCTGGAGCGGGAGGCTATCAAGAGACCCAGTACTTC
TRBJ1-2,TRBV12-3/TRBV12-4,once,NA,CASSKGPGYTF,TGTGCCAGCAGTAAGGGGCCCGGCTACACCTTC
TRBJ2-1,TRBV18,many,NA,CASSPLGVSYNEQFF,TGTGCCAGCTCACCACTCGGGGTCTCCTACAATGAGCAGTTCTTC
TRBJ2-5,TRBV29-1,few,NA,CSVEERRGETQYF,TGCAGCGTTGAAGAGAGGAGAGGGGAGACCCAGTACTTC
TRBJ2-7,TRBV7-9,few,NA,CASSPKGLEQYF,TGTGCCAGCAGCCCAAAGGGCCTCGAGCAGTACTTC
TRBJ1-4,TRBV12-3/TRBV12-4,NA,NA,CASSFTTGTEKLFF,TGTGCCAGCAGCTTTACCACAGGGACCGAAAAACTGTTTTTT
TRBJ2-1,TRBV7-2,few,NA,CASSLMRDPDEQFF,TGTGCCAGCAGCTTAATGAGAGACCCGGATGAGCAGTTCTTC
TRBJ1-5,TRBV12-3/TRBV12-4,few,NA,CASSPTVDQPQHF,TGTGCCAGCAGCCCGACGGTGGATCAGCCCCAGCATTTT
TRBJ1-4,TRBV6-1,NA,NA,CASSQMGGGEEKLFF,TGTGCCAGCAGTCAAATGGGGGGAGGAGAGGAAAAACTGTTTTTT
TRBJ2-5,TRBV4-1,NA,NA,CASSQVAGLRETQYF,TGCGCCAGCAGCCAAGTGGCGGGTCTGCGGGAGACCCAGTACTTC
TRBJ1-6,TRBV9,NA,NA,CASSVDPAGSPLHF,TGTGCCAGCAGCGTGGACCCGGCGGGTTCACCCCTCCACTTT
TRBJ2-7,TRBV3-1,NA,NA,CASSQGGYGYEQYF,TGTGCCAGCAGCCAAGGCGGGTATGGCTACGAGCAGTACTTC
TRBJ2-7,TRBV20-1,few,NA,CSARDLSGFSYEQYF,TGCAGTGCTAGAGATCTAAGTGGATTCTCCTACGAGCAGTACTTC
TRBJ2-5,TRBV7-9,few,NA,CASSLDGAQETQYF,TGTGCCAGCAGTCTAGACGGGGCCCAAGAGACCCAGTACTTC
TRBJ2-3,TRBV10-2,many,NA,CASSGGGQSTDTQYF,TGCGCCAGCAGTGGAGGGGGACAAAGCACAGATACGCAGTATTTT
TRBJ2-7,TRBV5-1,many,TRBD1,CASSLGRGLYEQYF,TGCGCCAGCAGCTTGGGCAGGGGGCTCTACGAGCAGTACTTC
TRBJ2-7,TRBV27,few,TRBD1,CASIKPGTGGLYEQYF,TGTGCCAGCATAAAACCTGGGACAGGGGGATTATACGAGCAGTACTTC
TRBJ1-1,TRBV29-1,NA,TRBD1,CSVKGQASGTEAFF,TGCAGCGTAAAGGGACAGGCAAGTGGGACTGAAGCTTTCTTT
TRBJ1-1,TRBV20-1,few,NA,CSARLGAGNTEAFF,TGCAGTGCTAGACTTGGCGCGGGGAACACTGAAGCTTTCTTT
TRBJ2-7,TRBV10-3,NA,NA,CAISPNGYEQYF,TGTGCCATCAGCCCAAACGGCTACGAGCAGTACTTC
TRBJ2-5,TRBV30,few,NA,CAWSPGPETQYF,TGTGCCTGGAGTCCAGGGCCAGAGACCCAGTACTTC
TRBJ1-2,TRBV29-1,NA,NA,CSVSPGREHGYTF,TGCAGCGTCTCACCCGGCAGGGAGCATGGCTACACCTTC
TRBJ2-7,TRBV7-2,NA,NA,CASSLVRGREQYF,TGTGCCAGCAGCCTAGTCAGGGGTCGGGAGCAGTACTTC
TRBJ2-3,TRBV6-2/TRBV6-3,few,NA,CASRDGPTAADTQYF,TGTGCCAGCAGGGACGGGCCGACTGCGGCAGATACGCAGTATTTT